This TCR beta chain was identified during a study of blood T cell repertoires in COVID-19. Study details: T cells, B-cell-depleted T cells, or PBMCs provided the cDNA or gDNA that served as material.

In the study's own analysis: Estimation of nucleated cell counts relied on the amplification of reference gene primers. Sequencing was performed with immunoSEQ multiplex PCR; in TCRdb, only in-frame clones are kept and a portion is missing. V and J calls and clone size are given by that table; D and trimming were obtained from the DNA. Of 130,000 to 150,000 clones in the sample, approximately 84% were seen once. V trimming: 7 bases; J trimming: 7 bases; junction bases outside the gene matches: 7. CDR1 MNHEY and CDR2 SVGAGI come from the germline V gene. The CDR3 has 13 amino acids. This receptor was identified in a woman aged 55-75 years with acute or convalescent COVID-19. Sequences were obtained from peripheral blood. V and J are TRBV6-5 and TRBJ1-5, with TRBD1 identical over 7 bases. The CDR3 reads CASTTGFGQPQHF. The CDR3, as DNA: TGTGCCAGCACGACAGGGTTCGGGCAGCCCCAGCATTTT.